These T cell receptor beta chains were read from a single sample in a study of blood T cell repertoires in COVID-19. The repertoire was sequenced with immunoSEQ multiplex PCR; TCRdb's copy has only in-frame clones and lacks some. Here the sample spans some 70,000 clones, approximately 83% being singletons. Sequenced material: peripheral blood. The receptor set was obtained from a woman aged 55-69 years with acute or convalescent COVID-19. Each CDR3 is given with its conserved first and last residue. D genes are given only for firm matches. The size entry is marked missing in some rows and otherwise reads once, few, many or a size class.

CDR3 protein: CASGLIPDGRTSWDTQYF
V gene: TRBV12-5
J gene: TRBJ2-3
D gene: TRBD2
clone size: .

CDR3 protein: CASSNRQRSYNEQFF
V gene: TRBV5-4
J gene: TRBJ2-1
D gene: .
clone size: .

CDR3 protein: CASSRTGGNQPQHF
V gene: TRBV3-1/TRBV3-2
J gene: TRBJ1-5
D gene: TRBD1
clone size: .

CDR3 protein: CASSSPARPQHF
V gene: TRBV7-2
J gene: TRBJ1-5
D gene: .
clone size: .

CDR3 protein: CASSVREEYGYTF
V gene: TRBV9
J gene: TRBJ1-2
D gene: .
clone size: .

CDR3 protein: CATSRGAQGDTQYF
V gene: TRBV15
J gene: TRBJ2-3
D gene: .
clone size: .

CDR3 protein: CASNEQQGSWYGYTF
V gene: TRBV4-1
J gene: TRBJ1-2
D gene: .
clone size: .

CDR3 protein: CASSQGSGGNYEQYF
V gene: TRBV4-2
J gene: TRBJ2-7
D gene: TRBD2
clone size: .

CDR3 protein: CASSLMSVAGGDEQFF
V gene: TRBV11-2
J gene: TRBJ2-1
D gene: TRBD2
clone size: .

CDR3 protein: CASSLSNVREQFF
V gene: TRBV27
J gene: TRBJ2-1
D gene: .
clone size: once

CDR3 protein: CASSSTTGGNSPLHF
V gene: TRBV5-1
J gene: TRBJ1-6
D gene: TRBD1
clone size: .

CDR3 protein: CAWMNPGQGYLYGYTF
V gene: TRBV30
J gene: TRBJ1-2
D gene: TRBD1
clone size: .

CDR3 protein: CASSQIWEVAGTDTQYF
V gene: TRBV4-1
J gene: TRBJ2-3
D gene: .
clone size: .

CDR3 protein: CASVGQGDSGNTIYF
V gene: TRBV6-6
J gene: TRBJ1-3
D gene: TRBD1
clone size: .

CDR3 protein: CASSLGGTDLSYNEQFF
V gene: TRBV5-4
J gene: TRBJ2-1
D gene: TRBD1
clone size: .

CDR3 protein: CASSLDGGVGNQPQHF
V gene: TRBV5-5
J gene: TRBJ1-5
D gene: .
clone size: .

CDR3 protein: CAISVATGSNEQYF
V gene: TRBV10-3
J gene: TRBJ2-7
D gene: TRBD1
clone size: .

CDR3 protein: CASSLAPGFGELFF
V gene: TRBV5-1
J gene: TRBJ2-2
D gene: .
clone size: .

CDR3 protein: CAISYGGGASGYTF
V gene: TRBV10-3
J gene: TRBJ1-2
D gene: .
clone size: .

CDR3 protein: CASSYDTGFAGNTIYF
V gene: TRBV6-5
J gene: TRBJ1-3
D gene: .
clone size: few

CDR3 protein: CASSRQGSDNYGYTF
V gene: TRBV18
J gene: TRBJ1-2
D gene: TRBD1
clone size: .

CDR3 protein: CASSFSRTSGERGELFF
V gene: TRBV7-3
J gene: TRBJ2-2
D gene: TRBD2
clone size: .

CDR3 protein: CASSFSQTFLNTEAFF
V gene: TRBV5-1
J gene: TRBJ1-1
D gene: .
clone size: .

CDR3 protein: CASSQDSMGLAAGQYF
V gene: TRBV3-1/TRBV3-2
J gene: TRBJ2-7
D gene: .
clone size: .

CDR3 protein: CASRGQGAGEQYF
V gene: TRBV6-5
J gene: TRBJ2-7
D gene: TRBD1
clone size: .

CDR3 protein: CASSMTRADTEAFF
V gene: TRBV19
J gene: TRBJ1-1
D gene: .
clone size: .

CDR3 protein: CASSQDRGSTTYNEQFF
V gene: TRBV3-1/TRBV3-2
J gene: TRBJ2-1
D gene: TRBD1
clone size: .

CDR3 protein: CASSYGGRTGGYGYTF
V gene: TRBV6-5
J gene: TRBJ1-2
D gene: TRBD1
clone size: .

CDR3 protein: CASSQDLSRNEKLFF
V gene: TRBV4-1
J gene: TRBJ1-4
D gene: .
clone size: .

CDR3 protein: CASSFLVEGNIQYF
V gene: TRBV5-5
J gene: TRBJ2-4
D gene: .
clone size: .

CDR3 protein: CASSLGQGNTEAFF
V gene: TRBV18
J gene: TRBJ1-1
D gene: TRBD1
clone size: once

CDR3 protein: CASRPSHPTEAFF
V gene: TRBV6-5
J gene: TRBJ1-1
D gene: .
clone size: .

CDR3 protein: CASSQASGGARNEQFF
V gene: TRBV3-1/TRBV3-2
J gene: TRBJ2-1
D gene: TRBD2
clone size: .

CDR3 protein: CASSIGSGVGGNQPQHF
V gene: TRBV19
J gene: TRBJ1-5
D gene: .
clone size: .

CDR3 protein: CASVGTVWTTYGYTF
V gene: TRBV5-1
J gene: TRBJ1-2
D gene: TRBD1
clone size: .

CDR3 protein: CASSIGAGSSYEQYF
V gene: TRBV6-4
J gene: TRBJ2-7
D gene: TRBD2
clone size: few

CDR3 protein: CASSEDHNPNQPQHF
V gene: TRBV2
J gene: TRBJ1-5
D gene: .
clone size: .

CDR3 protein: CASKAGDKDTQYF
V gene: TRBV10-2
J gene: TRBJ2-3
D gene: TRBD2
clone size: .

CDR3 protein: CASSKQGESYNSPLHF
V gene: TRBV5-1
J gene: TRBJ1-6
D gene: .
clone size: .

CDR3 protein: CASSHPLGAGGIKETQYF
V gene: TRBV3-1/TRBV3-2
J gene: TRBJ2-5
D gene: TRBD2
clone size: once

CDR3 protein: CASRTQELNTEAFF
V gene: TRBV6-5
J gene: TRBJ1-1
D gene: .
clone size: few

CDR3 protein: CASSVAGTGGVITDTQYF
V gene: TRBV9
J gene: TRBJ2-3
D gene: TRBD1
clone size: once

CDR3 protein: CATSEGQGYGYTF
V gene: TRBV24-1
J gene: TRBJ1-2
D gene: TRBD1
clone size: .

CDR3 protein: CASSYDPGSAAAGGYTF
V gene: TRBV5-6
J gene: TRBJ1-2
D gene: .
clone size: .

CDR3 protein: CASSFFGTGGAEQYF
V gene: TRBV27
J gene: TRBJ2-7
D gene: TRBD1
clone size: once

CDR3 protein: CASSQDNSGGQETQYF
V gene: TRBV4-1
J gene: TRBJ2-5
D gene: .
clone size: .

CDR3 protein: CASWGTPFTDTQYF
V gene: TRBV6-5
J gene: TRBJ2-3
D gene: .
clone size: once

CDR3 protein: CASSLTGPLNYGYTF
V gene: TRBV5-1
J gene: TRBJ1-2
D gene: .
clone size: .